The present T cell receptor (beta chain) was sequenced within a study of identifying expanded T cells in peripheral blood. General study findings and limits: Technical replicates showed 0.9 to 1.5 changed clones; roughly two weeks approximately 16; four weeks 19. Two-week clone count variance significantly increased as total template count grew.

CDR3 size: 15 residues. The V gene lost 0 bases and the J gene lost 6 bases, with 12 bases spanning the gap. Germline-derived CDR1 and CDR2 are SGHAT and FQNNGV. Measured with immunoSEQ multiplex PCR; TCRdb has only the in-frame clones, and not every one. The sample has roughly 96,000 clones, over 75% seen once. During the collection period, no donor immune events like infections were recorded. Details on this clone: Its matching antigen is unknown.

The chain couples TRBV11-2 to TRBJ2-1; the D gene is possibly TRBD2 (6 bases). Specimen: blood. The source of this sequence is a person between 18 and 69 years old in good health. The CDR3 protein is CASSLDRQEGNEQFF. DNA for the CDR3: TGTGCCAGCAGCTTAGATCGGCAGGAGGGCAATGAGCAGTTCTTC.